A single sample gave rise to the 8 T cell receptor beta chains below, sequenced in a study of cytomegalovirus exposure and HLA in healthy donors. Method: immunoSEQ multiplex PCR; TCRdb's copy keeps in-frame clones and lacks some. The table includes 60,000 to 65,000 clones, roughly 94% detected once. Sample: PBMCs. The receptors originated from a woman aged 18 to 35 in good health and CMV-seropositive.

CDR3 amino acids: CASSFPRLAQEQETQYF. The CDR3 DNA follows: TGTGCCAGCAGCTTTCCTAGACTAGCTCAAGAGCAAGAGACCCAGTACTTC. The chain uses TRBV7-9 and TRBJ2-5; TRBD2 matches 7 bases. The V gene end was trimmed by 3 bases and the J gene end by 2 bases; junction bases not matched to a gene: 12. Germline CDR1 is SEHNR and CDR2 is FQNEAQ (reference sequence). This CDR3 is built from 17 residues.

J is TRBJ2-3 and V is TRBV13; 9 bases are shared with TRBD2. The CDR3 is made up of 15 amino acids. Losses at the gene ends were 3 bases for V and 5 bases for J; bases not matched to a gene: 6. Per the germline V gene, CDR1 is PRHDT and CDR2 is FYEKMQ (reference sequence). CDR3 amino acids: CASSLGGRAVDTQYF. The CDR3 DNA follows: TGTGCCAGCAGCTTGGGCGGGAGGGCGGTAGATACGCAGTATTTT.

The CDR3 DNA reads as TGTGCCATCAGTGAAGGCCACGAGGTAAACAATGAGCAGTTCTTC. Amino acids: CAISEGHEVNNEQFF. The chain couples TRBV10-3 to TRBJ2-1; D unclear. The CDR3 is 15 amino acids. The V end lost 3 bases, the J end lost 5 bases, and 14 bases lay between the germline ends. Germline V gene sequence: CDR1 ENHRY, CDR2 SYGVKD.

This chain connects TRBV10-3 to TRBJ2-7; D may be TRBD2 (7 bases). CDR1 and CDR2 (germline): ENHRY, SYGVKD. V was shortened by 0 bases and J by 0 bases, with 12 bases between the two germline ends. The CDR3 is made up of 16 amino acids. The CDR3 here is CAISESGGGASYEQYF. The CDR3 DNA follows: TGTGCCATCAGTGAGTCGGGAGGGGGGGCCTCCTACGAGCAGTACTTC.

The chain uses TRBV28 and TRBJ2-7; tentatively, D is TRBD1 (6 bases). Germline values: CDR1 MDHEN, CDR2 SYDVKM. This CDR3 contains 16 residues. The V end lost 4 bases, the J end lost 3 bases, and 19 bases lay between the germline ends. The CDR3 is CASSYSDRHERYEQYF. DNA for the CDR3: TGTGCCAGCAGTTACTCAGACAGGCATGAACGCTACGAGCAGTACTTC. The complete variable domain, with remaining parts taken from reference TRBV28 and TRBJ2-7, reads DVKVTQSSRYLVKRTGEKVFLECVQDMDHENMFWYRQDPGLGLRLIYFSYDVKMKEKGDIPEGYSVSREKKERFSLILESASTNQTSMYLCASSYSDRHERYEQYFGPGTRLTVT.

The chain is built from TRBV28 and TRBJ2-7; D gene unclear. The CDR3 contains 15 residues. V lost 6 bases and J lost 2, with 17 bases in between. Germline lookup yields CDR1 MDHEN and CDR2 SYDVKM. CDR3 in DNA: TGTGCCAGCAGCCTCACAAACAGTCCTGCCTACGAGCAGTACTTC. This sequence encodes CASSLTNSPAYEQYF.

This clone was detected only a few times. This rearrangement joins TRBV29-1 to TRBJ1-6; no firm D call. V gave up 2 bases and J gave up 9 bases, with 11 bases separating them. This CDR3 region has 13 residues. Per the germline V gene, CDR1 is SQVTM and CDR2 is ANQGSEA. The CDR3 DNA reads TGCAGCGTTGAAACGGGTGGCGGTTCACCCCTCCACTTT. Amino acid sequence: CSVETGGGSPLHF.

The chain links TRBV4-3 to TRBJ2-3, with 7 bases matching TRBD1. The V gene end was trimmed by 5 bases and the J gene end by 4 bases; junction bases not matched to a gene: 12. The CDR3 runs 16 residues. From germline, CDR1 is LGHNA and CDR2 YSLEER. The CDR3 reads CASSFLGERGPDTQYF. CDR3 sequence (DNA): TGCGCCAGCAGCTTTCTAGGGGAGAGGGGGCCAGATACGCAGTATTTT.